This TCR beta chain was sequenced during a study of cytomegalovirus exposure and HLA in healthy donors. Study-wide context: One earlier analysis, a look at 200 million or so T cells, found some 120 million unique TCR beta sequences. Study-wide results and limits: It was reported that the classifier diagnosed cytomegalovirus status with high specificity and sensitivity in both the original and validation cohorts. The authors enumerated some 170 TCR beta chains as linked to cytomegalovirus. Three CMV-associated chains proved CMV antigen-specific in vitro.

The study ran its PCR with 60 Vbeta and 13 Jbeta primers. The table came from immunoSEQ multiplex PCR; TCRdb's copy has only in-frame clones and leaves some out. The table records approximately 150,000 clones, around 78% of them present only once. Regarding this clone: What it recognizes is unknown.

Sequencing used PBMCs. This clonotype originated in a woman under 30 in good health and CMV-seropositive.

The CDR3 spells CASSDAGTSDTQYF. In nucleotides, the CDR3 is TGTGCCAGCAGTGATGCGGGCACGTCAGATACGCAGTATTTT. The chain employs TRBV6-6 and TRBJ2-3; maybe TRBD2 (5 bases). V was clipped by 5 bases and J by 4 bases, with 13 bases between them. This CDR3 is built from 14 residues. Germline V gene data show CDR1 as MNHNY and CDR2 as SVGAGI (reference sequence).